This TCR beta chain stems from a study of vaccination effects on CD4 cells after COVID-19. Study in general: Researchers obtained post-vaccine samples at a median of 72 days past the second dose.

This CDR3 is 14 amino acids long. Trimming pared 2 bases from V and 5 bases from J, leaving 13 bases between. The germline V gene encodes CDR1 SGHNT and CDR2 YYREEE (reference sequence). Sequencing in the ViraFEST assay came after antigen-specific CD4+ T cells had been expanded with viral peptide pools, which were used to stimulate PBMC. CD4+ T cells were isolated after less than 13 days of culture. Two-dose vaccination with either BNT162b2 or mRNA-1273 was given to the participants. Among the vaccine recipients, none had a prior SARS-CoV-2 infection, and nucleocapsid antibodies were negative. Note on this clone: Antigen: not known.

TCRdb's table, derived via immunoSEQ multiplex PCR, lists solely in-frame clones and lacks some. The sample lists 60,000 to 90,000 clones; around 81% were seen once. The chain couples TRBV5-4 to TRBJ2-5; possibly TRBD2 for D (5 bases). Sample: CD4+ T cells from PBMCs cultured with HCoV-229E spike peptides, taken after COVID-19 vaccination. The receptor's source is a human donor who received a COVID-19 vaccine. The CDR3 DNA sequence: TGTGCCAGCAGCTTTTATGAGCGGCTGGAGACCCAGTACTTC. Protein product: CASSFYERLETQYF. The full variable domain, its missing parts supplied by reference TRBV5-4 and TRBJ2-5, is ETGVTQSPTHLIKTRGQQVTLRCSSQSGHNTVSWYQQALGQGPQFIFQYYREEENGRGNFPPRFSGLQFPNYSSELNVNALELDDSALYLCASSFYERLETQYFGPGTRLLVL.